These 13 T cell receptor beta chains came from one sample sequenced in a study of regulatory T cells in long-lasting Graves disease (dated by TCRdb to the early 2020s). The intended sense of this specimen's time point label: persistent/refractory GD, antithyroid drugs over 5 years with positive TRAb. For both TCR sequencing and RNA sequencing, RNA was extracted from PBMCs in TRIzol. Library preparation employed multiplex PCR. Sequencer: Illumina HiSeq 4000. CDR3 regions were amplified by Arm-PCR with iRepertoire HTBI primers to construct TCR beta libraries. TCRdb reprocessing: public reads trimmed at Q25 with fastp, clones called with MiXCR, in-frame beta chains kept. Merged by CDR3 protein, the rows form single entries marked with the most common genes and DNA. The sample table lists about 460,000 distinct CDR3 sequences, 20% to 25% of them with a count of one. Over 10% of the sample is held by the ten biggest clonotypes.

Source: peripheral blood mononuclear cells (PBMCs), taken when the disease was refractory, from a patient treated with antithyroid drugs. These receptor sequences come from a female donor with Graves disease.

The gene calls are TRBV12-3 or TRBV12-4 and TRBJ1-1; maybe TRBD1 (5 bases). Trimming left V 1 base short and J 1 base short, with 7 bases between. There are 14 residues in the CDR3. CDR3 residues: CASSLGDQNTEAFF. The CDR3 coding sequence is TGTGCCAGCAGTTTAGGGGACCAGAACACTGAAGCTTTCTTT.

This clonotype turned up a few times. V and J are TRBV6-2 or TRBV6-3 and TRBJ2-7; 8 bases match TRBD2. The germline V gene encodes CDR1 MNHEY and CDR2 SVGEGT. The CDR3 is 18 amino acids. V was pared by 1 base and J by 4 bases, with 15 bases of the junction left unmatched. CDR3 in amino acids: CASSYFSDLLAEGYEQYF. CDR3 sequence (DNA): TGTGCCAGCAGTTACTTTTCCGATCTACTAGCGGAAGGGTACGAGCAGTACTTC.

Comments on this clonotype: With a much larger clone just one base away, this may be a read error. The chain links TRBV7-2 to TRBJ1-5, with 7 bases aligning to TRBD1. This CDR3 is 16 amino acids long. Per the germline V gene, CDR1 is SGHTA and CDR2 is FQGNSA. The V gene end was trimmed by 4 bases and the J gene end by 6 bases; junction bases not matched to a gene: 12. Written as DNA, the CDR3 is TGTGCCAGCAGCTCTGGGGACAGCCGAGGGACTCAGCCCCAGCATTTT. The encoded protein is CASSSGDSRGTQPQHF.

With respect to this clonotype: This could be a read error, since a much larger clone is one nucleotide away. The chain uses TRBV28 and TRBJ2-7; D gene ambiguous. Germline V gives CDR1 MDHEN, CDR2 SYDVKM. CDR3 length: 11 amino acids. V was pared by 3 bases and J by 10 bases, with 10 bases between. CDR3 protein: CASSLIRRQYF. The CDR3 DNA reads TGTGCCAGCAGTTTGATCAGACGCCAGTACTTC.

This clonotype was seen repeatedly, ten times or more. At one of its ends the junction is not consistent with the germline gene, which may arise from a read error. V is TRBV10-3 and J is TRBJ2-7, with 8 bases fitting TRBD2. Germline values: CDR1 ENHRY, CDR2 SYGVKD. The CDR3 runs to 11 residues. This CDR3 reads CAMSAGGEQYF. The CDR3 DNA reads TGTGCCATGAGTGCGGGGGGCGAGCAGTACTTC.

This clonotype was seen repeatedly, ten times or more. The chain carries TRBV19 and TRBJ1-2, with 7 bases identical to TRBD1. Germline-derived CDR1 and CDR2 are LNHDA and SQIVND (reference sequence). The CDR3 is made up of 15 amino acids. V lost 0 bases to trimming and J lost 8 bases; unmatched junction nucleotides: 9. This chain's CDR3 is CASSIDLRQGSGYTF. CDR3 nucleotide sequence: TGTGCCAGTAGTATAGATCTCCGACAGGGTTCCGGCTACACCTTC.

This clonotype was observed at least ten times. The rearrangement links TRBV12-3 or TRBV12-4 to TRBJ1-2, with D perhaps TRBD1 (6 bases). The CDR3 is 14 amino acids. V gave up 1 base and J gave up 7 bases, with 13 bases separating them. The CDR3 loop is CASSLDRVPSGYTF. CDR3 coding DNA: TGTGCCAGCAGTTTAGACAGGGTCCCATCTGGCTACACCTTC.

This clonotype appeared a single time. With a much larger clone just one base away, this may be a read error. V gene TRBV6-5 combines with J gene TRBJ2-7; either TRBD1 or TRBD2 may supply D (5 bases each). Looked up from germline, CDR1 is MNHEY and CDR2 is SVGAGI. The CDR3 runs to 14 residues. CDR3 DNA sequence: TGTGCCAGCAGTTATATGTCGGGGCCCTACAAGCAGTACTTC. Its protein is CASSYMSGPYKQYF.

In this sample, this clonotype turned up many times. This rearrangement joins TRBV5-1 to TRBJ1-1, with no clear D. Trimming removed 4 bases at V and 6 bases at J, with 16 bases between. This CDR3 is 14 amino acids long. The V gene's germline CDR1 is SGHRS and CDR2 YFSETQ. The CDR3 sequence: CASSDTGGPPEAFF. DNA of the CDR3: TGCGCCAGCAGCGACACGGGAGGGCCACCTGAAGCTTTCTTT.

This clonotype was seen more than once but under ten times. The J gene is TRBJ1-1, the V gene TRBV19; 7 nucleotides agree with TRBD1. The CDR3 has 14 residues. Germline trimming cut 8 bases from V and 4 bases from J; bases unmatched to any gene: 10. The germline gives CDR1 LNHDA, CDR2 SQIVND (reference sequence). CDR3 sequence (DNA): TGTGCCAGTTCTGAGGGGGCGGGTGCCACTGAAGCTTTCTTT. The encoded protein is CASSEGAGATEAFF.

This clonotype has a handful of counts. The CDR3 spells CASAKRTEVGADTQYF. The CDR3 nucleotides are TGTGCCAGCGCCAAGAGGACGGAGGTGGGGGCAGATACGCAGTATTTT. The chain has TRBV27 and TRBJ2-3; D assignment may be TRBD1 or TRBD2 (5 bases each). V was cut by 8 bases and J by 4 bases, with 22 bases left in between. Germline V gives CDR1 MNHEY, CDR2 SMNVEV (reference sequence). CDR3 size: 16 residues.

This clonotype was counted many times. This CDR3 is CASLQLRSNQPQHF. The CDR3 DNA reads as TGTGCCAGCCTCCAGCTCAGGAGCAATCAGCCCCAGCATTTT. The rearrangement links TRBV28 to TRBJ1-5; D not certain. This CDR3 has 14 residues. Deletions cut 8 bases from V and 1 base from J, with 12 bases between. CDR1 and CDR2 from the germline V gene are MDHEN and SYDVKM.

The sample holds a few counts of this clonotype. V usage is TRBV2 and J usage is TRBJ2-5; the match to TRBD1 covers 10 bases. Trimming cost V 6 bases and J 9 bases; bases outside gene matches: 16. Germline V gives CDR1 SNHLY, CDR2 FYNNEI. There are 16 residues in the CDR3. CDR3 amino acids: CASRVKRGQGPRSQYF. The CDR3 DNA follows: TGTGCCAGCAGGGTCAAGCGGGGACAGGGGCCCAGGTCCCAGTACTTC.